A selection of T cell receptor beta chains follows, all from one sample in a study of shared clonotypes between healthy human individuals. The repertoire was sequenced with immunoSEQ multiplex PCR; TCRdb's copy has only in-frame clones and lacks some. Here the sample spans approximately 740,000 clones, 74% being singletons. The sequenced sample consisted of memory CD4+ T cells sorted from blood. These receptor sequences come from a woman in her twenties or thirties in good health. Both conserved end residues are part of each CDR3. Each record gives: J gene, V gene, CDR3 length, CDR3 protein.

J gene: TRBJ2-5
V gene: TRBV11-2
CDR3 length: 19
CDR3 protein: CASSLDHLRGVSRKETQYF

J gene: TRBJ1-4
V gene: TRBV15
CDR3 length: 12
CDR3 protein: CATSRGEGELFF

J gene: TRBJ2-6
V gene: TRBV7-3
CDR3 length: 13
CDR3 protein: CASSSPGANVLTF

J gene: TRBJ2-2
V gene: TRBV10-3
CDR3 length: 21
CDR3 protein: CAISESELGYSAGGDTGELFF

J gene: TRBJ2-3
V gene: TRBV2
CDR3 length: 15
CDR3 protein: CASRGLASLTDTQYF

J gene: TRBJ1-1
V gene: TRBV5-4
CDR3 length: 11
CDR3 protein: CAIKRDTEAFF

J gene: TRBJ2-5
V gene: TRBV7-7
CDR3 length: 15
CDR3 protein: CASSPRAGQQETQYF

J gene: TRBJ2-2
V gene: TRBV6-5
CDR3 length: 14
CDR3 protein: CASSLRQGAGELFF

J gene: TRBJ2-1
V gene: TRBV28
CDR3 length: 14
CDR3 protein: CASSFASGVNEQFF

J gene: TRBJ2-7
V gene: TRBV28
CDR3 length: 13
CDR3 protein: CASSRTVPYEQYF

J gene: .
V gene: TRBV28
CDR3 length: 14
CDR3 protein: CASSFGQVAYEQYF

J gene: TRBJ1-6
V gene: TRBV14
CDR3 length: 13
CDR3 protein: CATQGHLNSPLHF

J gene: TRBJ2-1
V gene: TRBV5-1
CDR3 length: 13
CDR3 protein: CASSRGDVDEQFF

J gene: TRBJ2-2
V gene: TRBV18
CDR3 length: 16
CDR3 protein: CASSPQPGANTGELFF

J gene: TRBJ1-2
V gene: TRBV7-2
CDR3 length: 15
CDR3 protein: CASSLGPVREAGYTF

J gene: TRBJ1-2
V gene: TRBV4-2
CDR3 length: 16
CDR3 protein: CASSQATGTGLSGYTF

J gene: TRBJ1-3
V gene: TRBV11-2
CDR3 length: 12
CDR3 protein: CASSPNGNTIYF

J gene: TRBJ2-7
V gene: TRBV5-4
CDR3 length: 15
CDR3 protein: CASSQQPGLAYEQYF

J gene: TRBJ2-7
V gene: TRBV28
CDR3 length: 13
CDR3 protein: CASTIPGLLEQYF

J gene: TRBJ2-7
V gene: TRBV7-7
CDR3 length: 14
CDR3 protein: CASSAGTSGYEQYF

J gene: TRBJ2-3
V gene: TRBV5-1
CDR3 length: 14
CDR3 protein: CASSFQAPTDTQYF

J gene: TRBJ2-3
V gene: TRBV7-2
CDR3 length: 14
CDR3 protein: CASSLEAGADTQYF

J gene: TRBJ2-2
V gene: TRBV7-2
CDR3 length: 15
CDR3 protein: CASSRGQRDTGELFF

J gene: TRBJ2-3
V gene: TRBV5-8
CDR3 length: 15
CDR3 protein: CASSSQSGATDTQYF

J gene: TRBJ1-5
V gene: TRBV19
CDR3 length: 16
CDR3 protein: CASSIDLWGARQPQHF